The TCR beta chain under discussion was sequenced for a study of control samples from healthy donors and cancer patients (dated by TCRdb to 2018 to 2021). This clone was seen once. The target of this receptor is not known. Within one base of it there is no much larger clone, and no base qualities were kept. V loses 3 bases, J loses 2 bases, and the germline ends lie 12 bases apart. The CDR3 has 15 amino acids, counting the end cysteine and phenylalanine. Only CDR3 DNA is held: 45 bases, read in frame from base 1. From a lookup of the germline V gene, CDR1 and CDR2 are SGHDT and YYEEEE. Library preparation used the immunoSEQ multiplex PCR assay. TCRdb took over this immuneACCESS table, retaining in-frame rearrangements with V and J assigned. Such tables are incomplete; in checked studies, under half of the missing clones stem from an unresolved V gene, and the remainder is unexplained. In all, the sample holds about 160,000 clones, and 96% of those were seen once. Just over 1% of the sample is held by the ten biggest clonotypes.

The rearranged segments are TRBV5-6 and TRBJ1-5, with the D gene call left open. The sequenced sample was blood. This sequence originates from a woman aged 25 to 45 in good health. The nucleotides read TGTGCCAGCAGCTCCCTGCGGAGGGGCAATCAGCCCCAGCATTTT. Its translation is CASSSLRRGNQPQHF.